This TCR beta chain was sequenced for a study of regulatory T cells in long-lasting Graves disease. The study, taken as a whole, reports: Under persistent disease, TRBV28, TRBJ1-2 and TRBJ2-5 were used preferentially. Persistent Graves' patients showed a TCR diversity that was lower than that of newly diagnosed ones.

HTBI primers from iRepertoire and Arm-PCR of CDR3 regions yielded the TCR beta libraries. Original processing methods: Samples jointly harbored 60 or so TRBV and 15 or so TRBJ segments. TCRdb ran MiXCR on the multiplex PCR reads and lists one entry per CDR3 protein. The V and J calls here are based on TCRdb, not the publication. The sample shows around 250,000 distinct CDR3 sequences, 15% to 20% of them seen only once. The CDR3 length is 15 residues. V lost 4 bases and J lost 5; bases outside the gene matches: 9. In this sample, this clonotype turned up many times. Its antigen remains unidentified. The time point here: newly diagnosed GD, antithyroid drugs for less than 3 months. RNA extracted from PBMCs served as the sequencing template. A peripheral blood sample, roughly 8.5 milliliters in volume, was drawn into EDTA tubes. These data were likewise used in another study, on T cells in Graves' hyperthyroidism and ophthalmopathy.

The source was peripheral blood mononuclear cells (PBMCs), collected at new diagnosis, from a patient treated with antithyroid drugs. The clonotype was recovered from a woman in her thirties with Graves disease. The V gene is TRBV12-3 or TRBV12-4, the J gene TRBJ1-2, with 8 nucleotides matching TRBD1. The CDR3 loop is CASSWSGGEDYGYTF. In nucleotides, the CDR3 is TGTGCCAGCAGTTGGTCAGGGGGCGAGGATTATGGCTACACCTTC.